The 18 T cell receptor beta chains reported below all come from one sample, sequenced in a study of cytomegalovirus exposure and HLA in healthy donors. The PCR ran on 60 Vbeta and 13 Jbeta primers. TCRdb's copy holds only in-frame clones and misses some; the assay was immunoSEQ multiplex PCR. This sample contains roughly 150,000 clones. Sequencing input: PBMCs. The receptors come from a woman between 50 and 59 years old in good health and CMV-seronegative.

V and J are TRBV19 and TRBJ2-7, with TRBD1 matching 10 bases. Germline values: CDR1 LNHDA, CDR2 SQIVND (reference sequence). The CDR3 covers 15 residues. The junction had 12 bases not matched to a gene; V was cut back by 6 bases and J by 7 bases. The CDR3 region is CASSSGQGVRREQYF. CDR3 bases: TGTGCCAGTAGCAGCGGACAGGGGGTGAGACGGGAGCAGTACTTC.

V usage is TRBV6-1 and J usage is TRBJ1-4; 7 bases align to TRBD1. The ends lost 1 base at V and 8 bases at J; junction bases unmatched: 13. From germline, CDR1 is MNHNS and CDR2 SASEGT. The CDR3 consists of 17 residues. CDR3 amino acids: CASSEGGRRGPREKLFF. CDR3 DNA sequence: TGTGCCAGCAGTGAAGGGGGGAGGAGGGGGCCGAGGGAAAAACTGTTTTTT.

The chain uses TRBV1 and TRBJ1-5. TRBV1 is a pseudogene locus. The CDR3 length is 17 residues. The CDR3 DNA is TGCACCAGCAGCCAACGAGCGAGGGCGGGTAGCAATCAGCCCCAGCATTTT. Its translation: CTSSQRARAGSNQPQHF.

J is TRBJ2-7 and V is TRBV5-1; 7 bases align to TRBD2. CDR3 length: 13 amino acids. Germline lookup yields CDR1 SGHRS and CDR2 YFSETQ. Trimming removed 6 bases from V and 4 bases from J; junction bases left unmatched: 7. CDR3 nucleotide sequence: TGCGCCAGCATGCTAGCGGAGGGGTACGAGCAGTACTTC. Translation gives CASMLAEGYEQYF.

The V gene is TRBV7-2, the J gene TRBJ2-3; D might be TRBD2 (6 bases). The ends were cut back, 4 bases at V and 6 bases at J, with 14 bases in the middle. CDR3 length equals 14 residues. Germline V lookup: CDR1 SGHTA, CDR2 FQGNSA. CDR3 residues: CASSYGTEADTQYF. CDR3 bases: TGTGCCAGCAGCTACGGGACTGAGGCCGATACGCAGTATTTT. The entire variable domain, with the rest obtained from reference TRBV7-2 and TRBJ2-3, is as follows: GAGVSQSPSNKVTEKGKDVELRCDPISGHTALYWYRQSLGQGLEFLIYFQGNSAPDKSGLPSDRFSAERTGGSVSTLTIQRTQQEDSAVYLCASSYGTEADTQYFGPGTRLTVL.

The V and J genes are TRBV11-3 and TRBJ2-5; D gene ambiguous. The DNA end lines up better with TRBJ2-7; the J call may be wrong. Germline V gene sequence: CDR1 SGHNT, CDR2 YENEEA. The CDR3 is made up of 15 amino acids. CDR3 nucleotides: TGTGCCAGCAGCTCCGGCGCCAACGAGGCAAACGAGCAGTACTTC. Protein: CASSSGANEANEQYF.

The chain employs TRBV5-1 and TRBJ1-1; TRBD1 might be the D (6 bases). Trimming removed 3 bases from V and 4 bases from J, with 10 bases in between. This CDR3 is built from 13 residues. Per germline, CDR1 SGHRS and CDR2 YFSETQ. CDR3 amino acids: CASSSGQITEAFF. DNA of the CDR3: TGCGCCAGCAGCTCTGGACAGATCACTGAAGCTTTCTTT.

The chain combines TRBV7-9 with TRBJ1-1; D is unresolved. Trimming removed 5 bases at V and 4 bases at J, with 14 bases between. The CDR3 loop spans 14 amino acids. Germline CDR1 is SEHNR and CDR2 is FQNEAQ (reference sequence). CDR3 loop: CASSLTPTGTEAFF. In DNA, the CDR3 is TGTGCCAGCAGCCTGACACCTACCGGCACTGAAGCTTTCTTT.

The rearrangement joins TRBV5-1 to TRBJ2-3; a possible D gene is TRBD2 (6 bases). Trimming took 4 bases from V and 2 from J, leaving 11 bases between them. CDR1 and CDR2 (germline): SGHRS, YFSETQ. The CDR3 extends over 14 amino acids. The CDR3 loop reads CASSEGLDTDTQYF. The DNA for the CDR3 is TGCGCCAGCAGCGAGGGACTTGACACAGATACGCAGTATTTT.

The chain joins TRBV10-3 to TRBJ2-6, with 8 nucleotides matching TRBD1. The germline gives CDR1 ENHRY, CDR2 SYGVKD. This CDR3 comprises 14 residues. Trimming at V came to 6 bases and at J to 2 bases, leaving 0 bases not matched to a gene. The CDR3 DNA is TGTGCCATCAGGGGACAGGCTGGGGCCAACGTCCTGACTTTC. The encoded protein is CAIRGQAGANVLTF.

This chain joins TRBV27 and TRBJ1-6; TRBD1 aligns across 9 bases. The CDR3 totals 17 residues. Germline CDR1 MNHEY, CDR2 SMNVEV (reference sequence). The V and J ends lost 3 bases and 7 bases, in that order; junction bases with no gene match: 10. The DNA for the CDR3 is TGTGCCAGCAGTTTTCTAGGGACAGGGCGCAGGAATTCACCCCTCCACTTT. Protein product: CASSFLGTGRRNSPLHF.

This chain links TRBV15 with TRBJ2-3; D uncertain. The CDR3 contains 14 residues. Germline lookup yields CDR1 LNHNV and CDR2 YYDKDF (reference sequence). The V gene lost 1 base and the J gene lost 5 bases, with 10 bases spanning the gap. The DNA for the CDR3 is TGTGCCACCAGCAGAGGCCAGACTGAAGATACGCAGTATTTT. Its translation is CATSRGQTEDTQYF.

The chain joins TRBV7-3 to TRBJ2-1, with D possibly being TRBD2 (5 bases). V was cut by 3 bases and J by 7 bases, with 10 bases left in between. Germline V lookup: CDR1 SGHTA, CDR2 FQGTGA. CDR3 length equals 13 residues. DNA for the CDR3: TGTGCCAGCAGCTTCAACCGGGATAATGAGCAGTTCTTC. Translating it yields CASSFNRDNEQFF.

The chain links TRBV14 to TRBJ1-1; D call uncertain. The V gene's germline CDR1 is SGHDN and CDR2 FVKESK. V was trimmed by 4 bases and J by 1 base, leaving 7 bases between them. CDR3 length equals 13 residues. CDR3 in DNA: TGTGCCAGCAGCCTGTCAAAGAACACTGAAGCTTTCTTT. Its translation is CASSLSKNTEAFF.

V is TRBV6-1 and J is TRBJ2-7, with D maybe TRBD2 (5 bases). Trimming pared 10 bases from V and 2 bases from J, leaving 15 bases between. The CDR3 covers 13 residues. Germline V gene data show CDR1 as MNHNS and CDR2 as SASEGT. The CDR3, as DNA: TGTGCCACCTCCGGGATTTTAACCTACGAGCAGTACTTC. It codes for CATSGILTYEQYF.

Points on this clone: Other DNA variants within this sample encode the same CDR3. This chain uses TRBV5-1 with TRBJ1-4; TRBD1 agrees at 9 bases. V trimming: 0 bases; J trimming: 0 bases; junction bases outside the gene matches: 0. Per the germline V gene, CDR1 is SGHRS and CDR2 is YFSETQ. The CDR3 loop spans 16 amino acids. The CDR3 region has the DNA TGCGCCAGCAGCTTGGGACAGGGGGCAACTAATGAAAAACTGTTTTTT. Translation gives CASSLGQGATNEKLFF.

The CDR3 region has the DNA TGTGCCAGCAGCCAAAAAACAGGGGGCGAAAACATTCAGTACTTC. This translates into CASSQKTGGENIQYF. The V call is TRBV4-2, the J call TRBJ2-4, with 9 bases aligning to TRBD1. From germline, CDR1 is LGHNA and CDR2 YNFKEQ. J was trimmed by 5 bases and V by 2 bases; bases with no gene match: 4. The CDR3 spans 15 residues.

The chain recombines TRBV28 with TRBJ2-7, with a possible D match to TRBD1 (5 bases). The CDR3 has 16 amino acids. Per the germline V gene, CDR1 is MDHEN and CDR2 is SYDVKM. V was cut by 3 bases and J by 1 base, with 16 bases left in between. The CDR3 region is CASSFLGAGWSYEQYF. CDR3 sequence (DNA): TGTGCCAGCAGTTTTCTAGGGGCAGGGTGGTCCTACGAGCAGTACTTC. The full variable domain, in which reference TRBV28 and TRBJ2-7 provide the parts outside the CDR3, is DVKVTQSSRYLVKRTGEKVFLECVQDMDHENMFWYRQDPGLGLRLIYFSYDVKMKEKGDIPEGYSVSREKKERFSLILESASTNQTSMYLCASSFLGAGWSYEQYFGPGTRLTVT.